The subject of this entry is one T cell receptor beta chain. Primers used in a second PCR of about 6 to 12 cycles were a sample-barcoded 5' primer and a J-beta primer mix. TCRdb processed the 5' RACE reads anew with MiXCR; each CDR3 protein has one entry. This table holds about 1.5 million distinct CDR3 sequences, around 42% found once. The data were obtained in a study of blood T cells in healthy people across ages. Trimming shortened V by 0 bases and J by 2 bases, and 12 bases separated the two germline ends. CDR1 is GTSNPN and CDR2 is SVGIG in the germline V gene (reference sequence). The CDR3 has 15 amino acids.

The clonotype originates from a woman between 18 and 30 years old in good health. The chain links TRBV30 to TRBJ2-3; weak D call: TRBD1 (5 bases). Sequencing was carried out using blood. This CDR3 reads CAWSVRQGNTDTQYF. CDR3 DNA: TGTGCCTGGAGTGTGAGGCAGGGAAACACAGATACGCAGTATTTT.